The clone carrying this T cell receptor beta chain was counted once. The data were taken from a study of blood T cell repertoires in COVID-19. Overall study: COVID-19 samples, acute and convalescent, were from the United States, Italy and Spain. From T cells, B-cell-depleted T cells, or PBMCs came the material, which was cDNA or gDNA.

In the authors' methods: Amplification of reference gene primers was used by the study to estimate nucleated cell counts. Sequencing used immunoSEQ multiplex PCR; TCRdb keeps in-frame clones, though not all of them. The V and J calls and clone size were taken over from that table, and D and trimming were inferred from the DNA. The table has fewer than 200,000 clones, roughly 80% seen once. Germline CDR1 MNHEY, CDR2 SVGEGT. The CDR3 is made up of 13 amino acids. The V gene lost 6 bases and the J gene lost 6 bases, with 11 bases spanning the gap. V usage is TRBV6-2 or TRBV6-3 and J usage is TRBJ1-4; D is unresolved. The sequenced material came from peripheral blood. The TCR was taken from a woman aged 60 to 75 with COVID-19, enrolled during active disease. The CDR3 here is CASSHAADEKLFF. The CDR3 nucleotides read TGTGCCAGCAGCCACGCGGCTGATGAAAAACTGTTTTTT.